A selection of T cell receptor beta chains follows, all from one sample in a study of cytomegalovirus exposure and HLA in healthy donors. Generated by immunoSEQ multiplex PCR, the TCRdb table keeps only in-frame clones and is missing some. The sample includes 150,000 to 200,000 clones, roughly three quarters of them seen just once. Sequencing input: PBMCs. The receptors come from a man aged 35-49 years in good health and CMV-seropositive. Both conserved end residues are part of each CDR3. The order of the fields is J gene, clone size, D gene, CDR3 length, V gene, CDR3 DNA, CDR3 protein. D genes are given only for firm matches. The size of a clone is reported for some rows only, either as once, few or many, or as a class for expanded clones.

j_call: TRBJ2-2; clone_size: few; d_call: TRBD2; cdr3_length: 19; v_call: TRBV19; cdr3_nt: TGTGCCAGTACCCTAGGGGGGCTAGCGGGGGGTTTGAACACCGGGGAGCTGTTTTTT; cdr3_aa: CASTLGGLAGGLNTGELFF
j_call: TRBJ1-3; clone_size: NA; d_call: NA; cdr3_length: 15; v_call: TRBV9; cdr3_nt: TGTGCCAGCAGCCAGGGCCAGAGCTCTGGAAACACCATATATTTT; cdr3_aa: CASSQGQSSGNTIYF
j_call: TRBJ2-1; clone_size: NA; d_call: TRBD1; cdr3_length: 16; v_call: TRBV10-3; cdr3_nt: TGTGCCATCAGTGAGTCGGACAGGGGGAATCAGGTAGAGCAGTTCTTC; cdr3_aa: CAISESDRGNQVEQFF
j_call: TRBJ2-7; clone_size: NA; d_call: NA; cdr3_length: 15; v_call: TRBV6-5; cdr3_nt: TGTGCCAGCAGTTATCTCTCGCAGGGGCCCAACGAGCAGTACTTC; cdr3_aa: CASSYLSQGPNEQYF
j_call: TRBJ2-5; clone_size: NA; d_call: NA; cdr3_length: 16; v_call: TRBV4-3; cdr3_nt: TGCGCCAGCAGCCAAGATCTAAGGACTCCTCGGGAGACCCAGTACTTC; cdr3_aa: CASSQDLRTPRETQYF
j_call: TRBJ2-7; clone_size: once; d_call: TRBD2; cdr3_length: 12; v_call: TRBV6-1; cdr3_nt: TGTGCCAGCAGCCACCCGGGGGGCGAGCAGTACTTC; cdr3_aa: CASSHPGGEQYF
j_call: TRBJ1-1; clone_size: once; d_call: NA; cdr3_length: 13; v_call: TRBV12-5; cdr3_nt: TGTGCTAGTGGTTTGGGCCTACGAGAGGAAGCTTTCTTT; cdr3_aa: CASGLGLREEAFF
j_call: TRBJ2-2; clone_size: NA; d_call: NA; cdr3_length: 16; v_call: TRBV9; cdr3_nt: TGTGCCAGCAGAGGAGGGCTAGCCGGGAACACCGGGGAGCTGTTTTTT; cdr3_aa: CASRGGLAGNTGELFF
j_call: TRBJ2-5; clone_size: NA; d_call: NA; cdr3_length: 16; v_call: TRBV4-1; cdr3_nt: TGCGCCAGCAGCCAGGATTCCGGGACACTCCAAGAGACCCAGTACTTC; cdr3_aa: CASSQDSGTLQETQYF
j_call: TRBJ2-2; clone_size: NA; d_call: NA; cdr3_length: 15; v_call: TRBV4-2; cdr3_nt: TGTGCCAGCAGCCAGGCTGCAGGGGAGAGCGGGGAGCTGTTTTTT; cdr3_aa: CASSQAAGESGELFF
j_call: TRBJ2-2; clone_size: NA; d_call: NA; cdr3_length: 15; v_call: TRBV4-3; cdr3_nt: TGCGCCAGCAGCCAAGGGGGCCCGAACACCGGGGAGCTGTTTTTT; cdr3_aa: CASSQGGPNTGELFF